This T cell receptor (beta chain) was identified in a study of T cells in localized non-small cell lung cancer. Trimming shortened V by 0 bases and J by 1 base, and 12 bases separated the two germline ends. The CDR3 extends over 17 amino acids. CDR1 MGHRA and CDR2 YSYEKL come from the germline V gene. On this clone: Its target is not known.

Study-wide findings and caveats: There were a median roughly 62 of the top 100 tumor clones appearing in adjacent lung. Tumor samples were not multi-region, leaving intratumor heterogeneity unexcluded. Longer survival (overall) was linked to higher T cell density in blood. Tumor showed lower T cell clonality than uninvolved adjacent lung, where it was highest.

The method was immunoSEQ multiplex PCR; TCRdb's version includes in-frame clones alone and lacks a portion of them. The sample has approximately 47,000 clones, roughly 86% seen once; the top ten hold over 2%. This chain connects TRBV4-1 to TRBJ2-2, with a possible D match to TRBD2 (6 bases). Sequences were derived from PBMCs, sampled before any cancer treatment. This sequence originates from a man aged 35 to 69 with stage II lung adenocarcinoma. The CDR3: CASSQDWGGVNTGELFF. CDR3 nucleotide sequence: TGCGCCAGCAGCCAAGATTGGGGCGGGGTGAACACCGGGGAGCTGTTTTTT.